This TCR beta chain derives from a study of cytomegalovirus exposure and HLA in healthy donors (dated by TCRdb to the late 2010s). Background on the whole study: According to an earlier analysis of 587 of the donors, about 179 million T cells yielded 120 million or so unique TCR beta sequences and about 300 Gb of sequence data. Approximately 300 gigabases of sequencing data and approximately 93 million unique TCR sequences were included in an early release covering 550 to 800 HLA-typed donors. Of the 300 to 500 genotyped donors, 81% were placed in the genetic ancestry cluster associated with self-reported Caucasian donors. The study aimed to test whether signatures of past pathogen exposure could be identified by cataloging public T cell receptors. Using immunosequencing, the study profiled T cell repertoires from fewer than 700 subjects and related those repertoires to cytomegalovirus serostatus. A separate validation cohort of about 110 different subjects was used in addition to the roughly 720-subject first cohort. To predict cytomegalovirus infection status, the study brought together high-throughput TCR immunosequencing, statistical association of individual TCRs with disease status, and machine learning. A later analysis re-analyzed previously published TCR beta repertoires from hundreds of donors and added high-resolution HLA genotyping to study TCR occurrence patterns. Rather than using new phenotypic data, the later analysis identified candidate immune exposures from TCR beta sequences and from how often those sequences occurred across donors. An earlier analysis of around 580 of the donors used high-throughput TCR beta sequencing to judge whether each TCR beta V gene segment behaved as functional or pseudogenic. Donor age, sex, ethnicity and CMV serostatus were collected together with the repertoire data. A later genetic analysis took genome-wide SNP genotypes for about 60% of the roughly 670 donors and used that subset as a discovery cohort. Every discovery cohort repertoire had been produced on one sequencing platform. HLA typing included class I and class II loci at four-digit resolution. Typing coverage varied by locus: about 629-630 donors for A, B, C, DRB1 and DQB1; 500 to 550 for DQA1; 606 for DPA1; about 450 for DPB1. Because of strong linkage in the cohort, roughly five DR-DQ haplotypes were treated as single units for association and clustering. Among about 400 genotyped donors of the cohort, an average of about 240,000 unique TCR beta nucleotide sequences was sequenced per donor, of which about 18% were non-productive. Study-wide conclusions, independent of this receptor: A later genetic analysis reported fewer N-insertions in productive TCRs among donors in an Asian-associated ancestry cluster than the roughly 700-donor mean. In a later analysis, over 15,000 TCR beta sequences were associated with specific HLA alleles at a false discovery rate of 0.05. A further reported finding was that TCR beta sequences accurately predicted the HLA-A and HLA-B alleles for most subjects in the first cohort. In a later analysis, most CMV-associated TCR beta chains were found to appear HLA-restricted, with HLA associations seemingly driven largely by CMV exposure. Immune exposure information for the cohort was limited to CMV serostatus. In a later analysis, several top co-occurrence clusters were reported to appear linked to parvovirus B19, influenza, CMV and Epstein-Barr virus. When HLA alleles, especially DR and DQ, strongly co-occurred, TCR associations were difficult to assign to individual alleles. Linkage disequilibrium might explain the correlated functional status among segregating V segments, but an unknown experimental factor could not be excluded. Some IMGT-functional V segments, including TRBV6-2 and TRBV6-3, could not be told apart with the 87-base-pair reads, so those segments were excluded. An earlier analysis of roughly 570 of the donors showed that most TCR beta V segments appeared in productive rearrangements either about 90% or about 30% of the time, which broadly matched IMGT annotations. The authors suggested that the approach could potentially be generalized to other disease states and immunological phenotypes. Sequencing depth was assumed to be roughly uniform across donors in the presence/absence analyses, though that assumption may not hold. Compared with equally common non-associated chains, HLA-associated TCR beta chains in a later analysis were more clonally expanded and had lower generation probabilities. The classifier was reported to diagnose cytomegalovirus status with high specificity and sensitivity in both the original and validation cohorts. The cohort was sequenced for TCR beta chains only, and without alpha or paired-chain data the features that could be detected were limited. Most TCR sequences were seen in very few donors, while some public TCRs were found in many individuals. A later analysis found that TCR association rates varied across HLA loci, with DRB1 alleles showing the most associated TCRs and HLA-C alleles the fewest. In vitro tests confirmed that three of the cytomegalovirus-associated TCR beta chains recognize cytomegalovirus antigens. Because counts were too low, some 17 rarely observed V segments, including chromosome 9 orphons, were left out of the earlier analysis of about 620 of the donors. A cluster of highly shared sequence variants was judged likely to represent a technical artifact of the sequencing pipeline. An association between a missense DCLRE1C variant and V-gene and J-gene trimming of TCR beta chains was found in a later genetic analysis and replicated in an independent cohort. The study gave a list of roughly 150 TCR beta chains associated with cytomegalovirus. Because some donors lacked HLA typing at each locus, the association tests relied only on the typed subset.

Receptors were amplified or captured by the immunoSEQ multiplex PCR assay. For the multiplex PCR, a mixture combining 60 forward primers for TCR Vbeta segments and 13 reverse primers for TCR Jbeta segments was used. The CDR3 region of rearranged TCR beta genes was amplified from genomic DNA with a multiplex PCR assay. The Illumina HiSeq System was used to sequence the amplified TCR beta libraries as 87-base-pair reads. The original methods were these. A later analysis tallied approximately 87 million unique TCR beta chains across the 700 or so repertoires, and approximately 12 million of those chains were shared by two or more donors. To remove PCR and sequencing errors, raw reads were error-corrected and collapsed into unique sequences using a nearest-neighbor algorithm that merged closely related sequences. CDR3 sequences were aligned to IMGT reference sequences to assign V, D and J gene segments. For a sequence to be retained, a match of at least six nucleotides to both a V gene segment and a J gene segment was required. A rearrangement counted as productive if the CDR3 had no stop codons and remained in frame with V and J, and every other rearrangement counted as non-productive. Following IMGT convention, CDR3 was defined as the stretch from the second conserved V-encoded cysteine up to the conserved J-encoded phenylalanine. The earlier analysis of some 600 of the donors excluded sequences that lacked an unambiguous match to a single V gene segment. In an earlier analysis of roughly 600 of the donors, a V segment was called functional when productive rearrangements were above 56.7%, and segregating when the standard deviation between donors exceeded 5%. To diagnose cytomegalovirus status from the catalog of TCR beta chain sequences, a statistical classification framework was built. V and J gene assignment, in a later analysis, came from comparing TCR nucleotide sequences with IMGT/GENE-DB human TR gene sequences. Using the TCRdist pipeline, a later analysis assigned CDR3 sequences along with most-parsimonious VDJ recombination scenarios. A later analysis defined each TCR beta chain by its CDR3 amino acid sequence plus V-gene family, and excluded reads lacking a unique V-gene family. As a way to deal with suspected cross-contamination and a sequencing artifact, a later analysis dropped 592 nucleotide sequences that were highly shared and had low generation probability. In a later analysis, a clonal expansion index was calculated for each public chain from normalized within-repertoire ranks of inferred template counts. Generation probabilities in a later analysis came from a VDJ recombination model fitted to out-of-frame rearrangements, and those results were checked against IGoR. In a later analysis, TCR-TCR, TCR-HLA and TCR-CMV co-occurrence was scored with hypergeometric tests, and a repertoire-size bias correction was applied to TCR pairs. False discovery rates were estimated in a later analysis by permuting HLA or CMV assignments 20 times. A later analysis grouped co-occurring TCRs with DBSCAN, adding TCRdist sequence similarity when clustering within HLA-allele-positive subsets. For co-occurrence clustering, repertoires with fewer than 30,000 or more than 120,000 public chains were excluded, along with about five repertoires with anomalous nucleotide sharing. In TCRdb, the immuneACCESS table is reduced to in-frame sequences with V and J assigned. These tables do not hold every clone; where another copy was compared, an unresolved V gene accounts for under half, and the others remain unexplained. For V, J and clone size, that table is used; D and trimming come from the DNA. The sample table lists roughly 110,000 clones, 81% of them with a count of one. The ten largest clonotypes hold approximately 2.2% of the sample.

In its sample, this clone was seen once. Its antigen is not yet known. No base quality information exists; no much larger clone differs at one position. The cohort comprised some 700 healthy bone marrow donors. At the time of sampling, every cohort member was nominally healthy, though immune exposures that went unrecorded were likely present. The donor tested CMV seronegative and was one of the 352 seronegative cohort members. Every donor gave a peripheral blood sample, and the peripheral blood mononuclear cells from that sample were used for TCR beta sequencing. Genomic DNA extraction from the blood cell samples was performed with the Qiagen DNeasy Blood Extraction Kit. According to the germline V gene (reference sequence), CDR1 reads GTSNPN and CDR2 reads SVGIG. Germline trimming amounts to 5 bases on V and 3 bases on J, with 13 as the count of junction bases outside the gene matches. From the cysteine through the phenylalanine, the CDR3 covers 18 amino acids. Only CDR3 DNA remains: 54 bases, in frame from the first base.

Sample: PBMCs. Recombination linked TRBV30 to TRBJ2-7; 16 bases in the junction line up with TRBD2. This clonotype originated in a man aged 25 to 45 in good health and CMV-seronegative. The CDR3 here reads CAWYFSGTSGGAGYEQYF. In nucleotide form, the sequence is TGTGCCTGGTATTTCTCCGGGACTAGCGGGGGGGCAGGCTACGAGCAGTACTTC. Reference TRBV30 and TRBJ2-7 proteins supply the regions before and after the CDR3; the full variable domain is: SQTIHQWPATLVQPVGSPLSLECTVEGTSNPNLYWYRQAAGRGLQLLFYSVGIGQISSEVPQNLSASRPQDRQFILSSKKLLLSDSGFYLCAWYFSGTSGGAGYEQYFGPGTRLTVT.